This T cell receptor (beta chain) was sequenced during a study of sequential checkpoint blockade in melanoma. The wider study: Randomization was 1:1 between first-line nivolumab→ipilimumab and ipilimumab→nivolumab.

Treatment reported: randomized to nivolumab then ipilimumab (arm A) or the reverse (arm B). DNA-damaging chemotherapy had not been given to any patient beforehand. PBMC sorting kept live CD3+CD8+ cells without CD19 or CD56. This table comes from immunoSEQ multiplex PCR, and its TCRdb copy is limited to in-frame clones, with some not included. The sample includes 9,500 to 15,000 clones, 82% of them seen just once. V was pared by 5 bases and J by 15 bases, with 5 bases of the junction left unmatched. The length of the CDR3 is 11 residues. CDR1 MGHDK and CDR2 SYGVNS come from the germline V gene. The clonotype originates from a human donor with melanoma. The rearrangement links TRBV25-1 to TRBJ2-1; 9 nucleotides align to TRBD1. This sample comprised CD8+ T cells sorted from blood (inferred from file names), obtained from a patient given nivolumab and ipilimumab in sequence. CDR3 loop: CASSLGTGWFF. The DNA of the CDR3 is TGTGCCAGCAGTCTAGGGACAGGGTGGTTCTTC.